Below are 28 T cell receptor beta chains sequenced from a single sample in a study of cytomegalovirus exposure and HLA in healthy donors. The PCR used 60 Vbeta and 13 Jbeta primers. Clones were read by immunoSEQ multiplex PCR, and TCRdb kept only the in-frame ones, dropping some. The data contain roughly 230,000 clones, approximately 81% of them singletons. Sequencing was done on a sample of PBMCs. These receptors all come from a girl aged 2 to 10 in good health and CMV-seronegative.

The V gene is TRBV27, the J gene TRBJ2-7; 7 positions match TRBD2. The CDR3 contains 11 residues. V was pared by 11 bases and J by 2 bases, with 3 bases of the junction left unmatched. Germline V gene data show CDR1 as MNHEY and CDR2 as SMNVEV (reference sequence). CDR3 in amino acids: CAAGVAYEQYF. The CDR3 DNA is TGTGCCGCGGGGGTGGCCTACGAGCAGTACTTC.

This clone was seen just once. This chain joins TRBV2 and TRBJ1-1, with D hard to call. Germline-derived CDR1 and CDR2 are SNHLY and FYNNEI. The V gene lost 5 bases and the J gene lost 5 bases, with 12 bases spanning the gap. CDR3 size: 13 residues. The CDR3 nucleotides read TGTGCCAGCAGTCTAATAGAGAGAACTGAAGCTTTCTTT. It translates to CASSLIERTEAFF. Complete variable domain (other parts from reference TRBV2 and TRBJ1-1): EPEVTQTPSHQVTQMGQEVILRCVPISNHLYFYWYRQILGQKVEFLVSFYNNEISEKSEIFDDQFSVERPDGSNFTLKIRSTKLEDSAMYFCASSLIERTEAFFGQGTRLTVV.

This chain uses TRBV15 with TRBJ2-5, with 11 bases matching TRBD2. The DNA end lines up better with TRBJ2-7; the J call may be wrong. The CDR3 has 16 residues. Per germline, CDR1 LNHNV and CDR2 YYDKDF (reference sequence). As DNA, the CDR3 is TGTGCCACCAGCAGGGCCCGGACTAGCGGGTACTACGAGCAGTACTTC. It codes for CATSRARTSGYYEQYF.

The V call is TRBV7-9, the J call TRBJ2-2; possible D gene TRBD2, 6 bases. CDR3 size: 18 residues. Germline V gives CDR1 SEHNR, CDR2 FQNEAQ (reference sequence). The V end lost 4 bases, the J end lost 0 bases, and 18 bases lay between the germline ends. The CDR3 sequence: CASSSKRASPSNTGELFF. The CDR3 DNA reads TGTGCCAGCAGCTCTAAGCGGGCTAGCCCTTCGAACACCGGGGAGCTGTTTTTT.

J is TRBJ2-7 and V is TRBV11-2; 10 nucleotides align to TRBD1. The length of the CDR3 is 16 residues. V was pared by 1 base and J by 6 bases, with 9 bases of the junction left unmatched. Germline V CDR1 and CDR2: SGHAT, FQNNGV. The CDR3 DNA is TGTGCCAGCAGCTTAGGATACCGGACAGGGGGAGGCGAGCAGTACTTC. This gives the protein CASSLGYRTGGGEQYF.

The V and J genes are TRBV6-5 and TRBJ1-5; D is possibly TRBD1 (6 bases). Germline V gene lookup returns CDR1 MNHEY and CDR2 SVGAGI. The CDR3 runs to 14 residues. V lost 6 bases to trimming and J lost 1 base, with 10 bases between them. CDR3 amino acids: CASRTRGSNQPQHF. CDR3 DNA: TGTGCCAGCAGGACGAGGGGGAGCAATCAGCCCCAGCATTTT.

V usage is TRBV5-1 and J usage is TRBJ2-3; 14 positions match TRBD2. With V trimmed by 4 bases and J by 4 bases, 11 bases remained unmatched. Germline-derived CDR1 and CDR2 are SGHRS and YFSETQ. This CDR3 has 18 amino acids. CDR3 protein: CASSVTGTSGSNSDTQYF. DNA of the CDR3: TGCGCCAGCAGCGTCACCGGGACTAGCGGGAGTAACTCAGATACGCAGTATTTT. The entire variable domain, with the rest obtained from reference TRBV5-1 and TRBJ2-3, is as follows: KAGVTQTPRYLIKTRGQQVTLSCSPISGHRSVSWYQQTPGQGLQFLFEYFSETQRNKGNFPGRFSGRQFSNSRSEMNVSTLELGDSALYLCASSVTGTSGSNSDTQYFGPGTRLTVL.

This chain joins TRBV6-6 and TRBJ2-1, with 10 bases fitting TRBD2. V was clipped by 0 bases and J by 2 bases; unmatched bases: 1. Per the germline V gene, CDR1 is MNHNY and CDR2 is SVGAGI (reference sequence). The CDR3 loop spans 16 amino acids. This CDR3 is CASSYSLAGAYNEQFF. In DNA form, the CDR3 reads TGTGCCAGCAGTTACTCTCTAGCGGGAGCCTACAATGAGCAGTTCTTC.

The chain recombines TRBV30 with TRBJ2-3; the D is unclear. Germline V CDR1 and CDR2: GTSNPN, SVGIG (reference sequence). The CDR3 has 15 residues. V shed 0 bases and J shed 0 bases, with 10 bases lying between them. The CDR3 region has the DNA TGTGCCTGGAGTGTCTCGCGGCTAAGCACAGATACGCAGTATTTT. This codes for CAWSVSRLSTDTQYF.

The chain recombines TRBV5-6 with TRBJ2-2, with D possibly being TRBD1 (5 bases). The germline V and J ends were trimmed by 4 bases and 3 bases, with 13 bases remaining between them. Looked up from germline, CDR1 is SGHDT and CDR2 is YYEEEE. CDR3 length: 15 residues. The CDR3 protein is CASSLQGWDTGELFF. CDR3 sequence (DNA): TGTGCCAGCAGCCTGCAGGGTTGGGACACCGGGGAGCTGTTTTTT.

V is TRBV13 and J is TRBJ2-7; D uncertain. V lost 5 bases to trimming and J lost 6 bases, with 11 bases between them. Germline-derived CDR1 and CDR2 are PRHDT and FYEKMQ (reference sequence). The CDR3 runs to 12 residues. CDR3 residues: CASSKDIIEQYF. The CDR3 bases are TGTGCCAGCAGCAAAGACATAATCGAGCAGTACTTC. Full variable domain (remainder filled in from reference TRBV13 and TRBJ2-7): AAGVIQSPRHLIKEKRETATLKCYPIPRHDTVYWYQQGPGQDPQFLISFYEKMQSDKGSIPDRFSAQQFSDYHSELNMSSLELGDSALYFCASSKDIIEQYFGPGTRLTVT.

The chain uses TRBV19 and TRBJ1-1; the D is unclear. V was clipped by 7 bases and J by 5 bases, with 8 bases between them. The CDR3 is made up of 11 amino acids. CDR1 is LNHDA and CDR2 is SQIVND in the germline V gene (reference sequence). CDR3 protein: CASNGGTEAFF. The DNA for the CDR3 is TGTGCCAGTAATGGAGGGACTGAAGCTTTCTTT.

This clone was detected only once. The rearrangement joins TRBV4-2 to TRBJ2-5, with 9 bases identical to TRBD1. The DNA end is more similar to TRBJ2-7, so the J call may be wrong. Germline V gene data show CDR1 as LGHNA and CDR2 as YNFKEQ. This CDR3 contains 14 residues. CDR3: CASSPPGQGAEQYF. The CDR3 coding sequence is TGTGCCAGCAGCCCACCGGGACAGGGAGCCGAGCAGTACTTC.

This rearrangement joins TRBV21-1 to TRBJ1-1. TRBV21-1 is described as a pseudogene. The CDR3 consists of 14 residues. The CDR3 reads CASSKGRKNTEAFF. CDR3 nucleotides: TGTGCCAGCAGCAAAGGGCGGAAAAACACTGAAGCTTTCTTT.

This chain connects TRBV30 to TRBJ2-1; perhaps TRBD1 as D (6 bases). CDR3 length: 15 amino acids. The germline V and J ends were trimmed by 0 bases and 7 bases, with 16 bases remaining between them. Germline values: CDR1 GTSNPN, CDR2 SVGIG (reference sequence). The chain's CDR3 is CAWSVRRGIRNEQFF. DNA for the CDR3: TGTGCCTGGAGTGTTCGCAGGGGAATTAGAAATGAGCAGTTCTTC.

The chain carries TRBV19 and TRBJ2-7, with 11 positions matching TRBD2. Germline CDR1 LNHDA, CDR2 SQIVND (reference sequence). This CDR3 is 15 amino acids long. J lost 0 bases, V lost 4 bases, and 2 bases had no gene match. CDR3 DNA: TGTGCCAGTAGTAGACTAGCGGGGCACTCCTACGAGCAGTACTTC. Amino acid sequence: CASSRLAGHSYEQYF.

This chain uses TRBV7-8 with TRBJ2-2; weak D call: TRBD2 (5 bases). This CDR3 spans 14 amino acids. The germline CDR1 and CDR2 sequences are SGHVS and FQNEAQ. V gave up 1 base and J gave up 2 bases, with 5 bases separating them. For the CDR3, the DNA is TGTGCCAGCAGCTTAGGACTAAACACCGGGGAGCTGTTTTTT. Encoded protein: CASSLGLNTGELFF.

The chain recombines TRBV19 with TRBJ1-1; TRBD1 is a possible D gene (5 bases). Between the trimmed V and J ends, which lost 6 bases and 4 bases, there was a span of 9 bases. The CDR3 has 12 residues. The germline V gene encodes CDR1 LNHDA and CDR2 SQIVND (reference sequence). In DNA, the CDR3 is TGTGCCAGTAGAGCGACAGTCACTGAAGCTTTCTTT. This codes for CASRATVTEAFF.

The chain uses TRBV10-3 and TRBJ2-7; 9 nucleotides align to TRBD2. J lost 3 bases, V lost 1 base, and 4 bases had no gene match. Germline V CDR1 and CDR2: ENHRY, SYGVKD. This CDR3 comprises 15 residues. The CDR3, as DNA: TGTGCCATCAGTGAGTGGGGGACTAGCAACTACGAGCAGTACTTC. It is translated as CAISEWGTSNYEQYF.

The gene calls are TRBV6-1 and TRBJ2-7, with 7 bases matching TRBD2. The CDR3 is 14 amino acids. Losses at the gene ends were 2 bases for V and 3 bases for J; bases not matched to a gene: 4. In germline, CDR1 is MNHNS, CDR2 SASEGT. CDR3 loop: CASSESGEGYEQYF. The CDR3 nucleotides read TGTGCCAGCAGTGAAAGCGGGGAGGGCTACGAGCAGTACTTC.

The genes are TRBV5-1 and TRBJ1-1, with 7 positions matching TRBD1. The V and J ends lost 4 bases and 8 bases, in that order; junction bases with no gene match: 11. CDR1 and CDR2 (germline): SGHRS, YFSETQ. CDR3 size: 14 residues. CDR3 sequence: CASSDRDRDREAFF. CDR3 DNA sequence: TGCGCCAGCAGCGACCGCGACAGGGACCGAGAAGCTTTCTTT.

CDR3 amino acids: CASSSRGGNTEAFF. CDR3 DNA sequence: TGCGCCAGCAGCTCCCGGGGTGGGAACACTGAAGCTTTCTTT. This chain connects TRBV5-1 to TRBJ1-1, with D hard to call. Germline V gene data show CDR1 as SGHRS and CDR2 as YFSETQ. Trimming removed 3 bases from V and 1 base from J, with 10 bases in between. CDR3 length: 14 residues.

CDR3 sequence (DNA): TGTGCCATCAGATCCTATCTCACCGGGGAGCTGTTTTTT. Translating gives CAIRSYLTGELFF. The chain joins TRBV10-3 to TRBJ2-2, with D hard to call. Germline V gene sequence: CDR1 ENHRY, CDR2 SYGVKD. The V gene lost 6 bases and the J gene lost 4 bases, with 9 bases spanning the gap. The CDR3 is made up of 13 amino acids.

The genes are TRBV7-2 and TRBJ2-3; TRBD1 aligns across 8 bases. V lost 5 bases and J lost 4; bases outside the gene matches: 11. CDR3 length equals 16 residues. Per germline, CDR1 SGHTA and CDR2 FQGNSA. CDR3 bases: TGTGCCAGCAGCCTACGGACAGGGAATGGGGCAGATACGCAGTATTTT. As protein: CASSLRTGNGADTQYF.

The V and J genes are TRBV6-6 and TRBJ1-2; 7 nucleotides agree with TRBD1. The CDR3 consists of 16 residues. The germline V gene has CDR1 MNHNY and CDR2 SVGAGI (reference sequence). Unmatched junction bases numbered 11, after V lost 6 bases and J lost 1 base. The CDR3 loop is CASRDTIRQGNYGYTF. Here the CDR3 DNA reads TGTGCCAGCAGGGACACGATAAGACAGGGTAACTATGGCTACACCTTC.

This rearrangement joins TRBV27 to TRBJ2-7, with D possibly TRBD2 on 6 matching bases. Per the germline V gene, CDR1 is MNHEY and CDR2 is SMNVEV (reference sequence). The CDR3 consists of 14 residues. Trimming removed 1 base at V and 3 bases at J, with 10 bases between. CDR3 sequence reads: CASSLWGESYEQYF. The CDR3 region has the DNA TGTGCCAGCAGTTTATGGGGGGAAAGCTACGAGCAGTACTTC.

V and J are TRBV5-6 and TRBJ1-6, with D unclear. This CDR3 has 15 residues. V was shortened by 0 bases and J by 1 base, with 5 bases between the two germline ends. CDR1 and CDR2 (germline): SGHDT, YYEEEE. The DNA for the CDR3 is TGTGCCAGCAGCTTGGGAGCATCCTATAATTCACCCCTCCACTTT. It specifies CASSLGASYNSPLHF.

The gene calls are TRBV9 and TRBJ2-5; possibly TRBD1 for D (6 bases). The J call may be in error: the DNA end matches TRBJ2-7 better. The CDR3 is made up of 13 amino acids. Germline CDR1 SGDLS, CDR2 YYNGEE. The CDR3 is CASSPTGSYEQYF. The CDR3 DNA reads as TGTGCCAGCAGCCCTACAGGGTCCTACGAGCAGTACTTC.